What follows are 11 T cell receptor beta chains derived from one specimen sequenced in a study of blood T cell repertoires in COVID-19. Generated by immunoSEQ multiplex PCR, the TCRdb table keeps only in-frame clones and is missing some. Of some 240,000 clones listed, almost 90% are singletons. The sample comprised peripheral blood. These receptors all come from a woman aged 60-70 years with COVID-19, enrolled during active disease.

To note about this clone: A junction boundary mismatches the germline segment, possibly from a read error. This chain connects TRBV12-5 to TRBJ1-5, with D unresolved. CDR3 length: 19 residues. CDR1 and CDR2 from the germline V gene are LGHNT and FRNRAP. In DNA form, the CDR3 reads TGTGCTAGCGGTTCCCTTTTGCCGGGATATCCCAGGAAAGGGCAGCCCCAGCATTTT. Its protein product is CASGSLLPGYPRKGQPQHF.

The CDR3 is CASSPTGGSDQPQHF. CDR3 nucleotide sequence: TGTGCCAGCAGCCCAACAGGGGGGTCTGACCAGCCCCAGCATTTT. The V and J genes are TRBV7-2 and TRBJ1-5, with 8 bases matching TRBD1. Germline V gene data show CDR1 as SGHTA and CDR2 as FQGNSA. The CDR3 extends over 15 amino acids. The V segment lost 5 bases and the J segment 7 bases; nucleotides outside the gene matches: 10.

This chain links TRBV9 with TRBJ1-2; D gene ambiguous. V lost 0 bases and J lost 4, with 10 bases in between. Germline V gene lookup returns CDR1 SGDLS and CDR2 YYNGEE. The CDR3 length is 14 residues. CDR3 in amino acids: CASSVVLYRYGYTF. CDR3 sequence (DNA): TGTGCCAGCAGCGTAGTCTTATATCGCTATGGCTACACCTTC.

A few counts support this clone. The rearrangement links TRBV5-6 to TRBJ1-6; 9 bases fit TRBD1. V was clipped by 0 bases and J by 9 bases; unmatched bases: 4. Germline CDR1 SGHDT, CDR2 YYEEEE. This CDR3 comprises 15 residues. CDR3 nucleotide sequence: TGTGCCAGCAGCTTGGGACAGGGGGTCGGTTCACCCCTCCACTTT. Its protein product is CASSLGQGVGSPLHF.

The chain uses TRBV7-8 and TRBJ1-2; D gene ambiguous. CDR3 size: 14 residues. V lost 6 bases and J lost 5, with 16 bases in between. CDR1 SGHVS and CDR2 FQNEAQ come from the germline V gene. CDR3 sequence (DNA): TGTGCCAGCAGAAAAGACGGGCCGGGGTATGGCTACACCTTC. It yields the protein CASRKDGPGYGYTF.

This clone was observed a few times. V usage is TRBV7-2 and J usage is TRBJ2-7; TRBD1 aligns across 7 bases. This CDR3 spans 12 amino acids. V trimming: 6 bases; J trimming: 6 bases; junction bases outside the gene matches: 5. Germline lookup yields CDR1 SGHTA and CDR2 FQGNSA. The CDR3 DNA follows: TGTGCCAGCAGAAGTAGGGGGCTCGAGCAGTACTTC. Its translation: CASRSRGLEQYF.

This clone was observed a single time. This chain links TRBV19 with TRBJ1-4; D perhaps matches TRBD1 (6 bases). The germline V gene encodes CDR1 LNHDA and CDR2 SQIVND (reference sequence). Deletions cut 6 bases from V and 0 bases from J, with 11 bases between. The CDR3 length is 15 residues. The chain's CDR3 is CASSTQGATNEKLFF. Here the CDR3 DNA reads TGTGCCAGTAGCACACAGGGTGCAACTAATGAAAAACTGTTTTTT.

This rearrangement joins TRBV4-3 to TRBJ2-5; D perhaps matches TRBD2 (5 bases). This CDR3 contains 16 residues. CDR1 and CDR2 (germline): LGHNA, YSLEER. V was clipped by 1 base and J by 5 bases, with 17 bases between them. As DNA, the CDR3 is TGCGCCAGCAGCCAAGGGACGGGAATACTTGGGGAGACCCAGTACTTC. Amino acid sequence: CASSQGTGILGETQYF.

The chain is built from TRBV9 and TRBJ2-1, with 7 bases fitting TRBD2. V was pared by 0 bases and J by 7 bases, with 7 bases of the junction left unmatched. Germline V gene data show CDR1 as SGDLS and CDR2 as YYNGEE. The CDR3 contains 15 residues. The CDR3 DNA sequence: TGTGCCAGCAGCGTAGGGCCCGGGGGACTAAATGAGCAGTTCTTC. Its translation: CASSVGPGGLNEQFF.

This chain links TRBV4-1 with TRBJ1-3; D uncertain. Trimming removed 0 bases at V and 0 bases at J, with 12 bases between. This CDR3 is 17 amino acids long. Germline assignment: CDR1 MGHRA and CDR2 YSYEKL. The CDR3 bases are TGCGCCAGCAGCCAAGACTATACAGTATACTCTGGAAACACCATATATTTT. It specifies CASSQDYTVYSGNTIYF.

The chain employs TRBV6-1 and TRBJ2-1; 8 bases are shared with TRBD2. The V and J ends lost 2 bases and 2 bases, in that order; junction bases with no gene match: 8. Germline V gene lookup returns CDR1 MNHNS and CDR2 SASEGT. The CDR3 runs to 17 residues. The CDR3 reads CASSEFASGLTYNEQFF. The CDR3 nucleotides read TGTGCCAGCAGTGAATTCGCTAGCGGGTTGACCTACAATGAGCAGTTCTTC.